A single sample gave rise to the 13 T cell receptor beta chains below, sequenced in a study of blood T cell repertoires in COVID-19 (dated by TCRdb to the early 2020s). Libraries were prepared through the immunoSEQ multiplex PCR assay. TCRdb obtained this table from immuneACCESS and retained in-frame rearrangements with V and J assigned. These tables miss some clones; where compared with another copy, unresolved V genes account for less than half of the shortfall, and the remainder is unexplained. In this sample the table shows approximately 180,000 clones, approximately 90% of which occur a single time. Under 5% of the sample is held by the ten biggest clonotypes. Material: peripheral blood. All receptors derive from a human donor in a cohort sampled during active COVID-19.

This chain connects TRBV24-1 to TRBJ1-2; D not resolved. V was trimmed by 3 bases and J by 4 bases, leaving 11 bases between them. The CDR3 contains 14 residues. CDR1 and CDR2 from the germline V gene are KGHDR and SFDVKD. The CDR3 reads CATSDPQFLYGYTF. The CDR3 nucleotides read TGTGCCACCAGTGATCCACAGTTCCTCTATGGCTACACCTTC.

This clone has just a few counts. The gene calls are TRBV6-4 and TRBJ2-2, with 7 bases matching TRBD2. From germline, CDR1 is MRHNA and CDR2 SNTAGT. Trimming took 0 bases from V and 3 from J; bases not matched to a gene: 4. This CDR3 spans 16 amino acids. The CDR3 loop is CASSDSKGGDTGELFF. In DNA form, the CDR3 reads TGTGCCAGCAGTGACTCGAAGGGAGGGGACACCGGGGAGCTGTTTTTT.

The chain has TRBV5-6 and TRBJ1-1; D uncertain. The CDR3 is 13 residues long. V was trimmed by 0 bases and J by 0 bases, leaving 3 bases between them. Germline values: CDR1 SGHDT, CDR2 YYEEEE. CDR3 region: CASSLVMNTEAFF. The CDR3 bases are TGTGCCAGCAGCTTGGTAATGAACACTGAAGCTTTCTTT.

This clone was picked up one time. This chain connects TRBV7-2 to TRBJ2-1; TRBD1 aligns across 7 bases. Germline values: CDR1 SGHTA, CDR2 FQGNSA. V gave up 6 bases and J gave up 9 bases; unmatched junction bases: 11. The CDR3 length is 14 residues. Written as DNA, the CDR3 is TGTGCCAGCAGTCCGAGCGACAGGGCCGGTGAGCAGTTCTTC. Translation gives CASSPSDRAGEQFF.

This chain uses TRBV7-8 with TRBJ1-5; a weak D match, TRBD1 (6 bases). The V gene's germline CDR1 is SGHVS and CDR2 FQNEAQ. The length of the CDR3 is 15 residues. V gave up 5 bases and J gave up 8 bases, with 19 bases separating them. The CDR3 coding sequence is TGTGCCAGCAGCCTCGTCGGGGGGGCAGTTGAGCCCCAGCATTTT. Residues: CASSLVGGAVEPQHF.

The gene calls are TRBV7-2 and TRBJ2-1; D perhaps matches TRBD1 (6 bases). The ends were cut back, 3 bases at V and 8 bases at J, with 20 bases in the middle. Germline V CDR1 and CDR2: SGHTA, FQGNSA. The CDR3 extends over 16 amino acids. CDR3 region: CASSFNRAGVFHEQFF. The CDR3 coding sequence is TGTGCCAGCAGCTTTAACAGGGCCGGGGTATTCCATGAGCAGTTCTTC.

This clone appeared a few times. The chain combines TRBV7-9 with TRBJ2-7; 10 bases agree with TRBD1. Trimming cost V 2 bases and J 3 bases; bases outside gene matches: 10. Germline assignment: CDR1 SEHNR and CDR2 FQNEAQ (reference sequence). The CDR3 has 17 amino acids. The CDR3 here is CASSLYGSGTGDYEQYF. The CDR3 DNA is TGTGCCAGCAGCTTATACGGGTCGGGGACAGGGGACTACGAGCAGTACTTC.

The V gene is TRBV7-2, the J gene TRBJ2-2; a possible D gene is TRBD2 (6 bases). The germline V and J ends were trimmed by 11 bases and 2 bases, with 15 bases remaining between them. Germline CDR1 and CDR2: SGHTA and FQGNSA. There are 14 residues in the CDR3. CDR3 in DNA: TGTGCCGCAAGGGACTTAACTAACACCGGGGAGCTGTTTTTT. This encodes CAARDLTNTGELFF.

V gene TRBV28 combines with J gene TRBJ1-2, with D tentatively TRBD1 (5 bases). The germline V gene has CDR1 MDHEN and CDR2 SYDVKM. Trimming cost V 5 bases and J 4 bases, with 14 bases left between them. The CDR3 is 14 amino acids. CDR3 DNA: TGTGCCAGCAGTCATAGCGGGGGAGTCTATGGCTACACCTTC. Translation: CASSHSGGVYGYTF.

This chain links TRBV20-1 with TRBJ2-5; the D is unclear. The germline V gene encodes CDR1 DFQATT and CDR2 SNEGSKA (reference sequence). The V end was cut by 3 bases, the J end by 3 bases, with 8 bases between. CDR3 size: 12 residues. This chain's CDR3 is CSASPQKETQYF. For the CDR3, the DNA is TGCAGTGCTAGTCCCCAGAAAGAGACCCAGTACTTC.

The V and J genes are TRBV30 and TRBJ1-1; 11 bases align to TRBD1. With V trimmed by 5 bases and J by 6 bases, 5 bases remained unmatched. This CDR3 has 13 amino acids. Germline V gene sequence: CDR1 GTSNPN, CDR2 SVGIG (reference sequence). CDR3: CAWDGTGGSEAFF. The CDR3 DNA is TGTGCCTGGGACGGGACAGGGGGTTCTGAAGCTTTCTTT.

This clone appeared a single time. This chain uses TRBV10-3 with TRBJ2-7; 8 nucleotides align to TRBD2. Trimming at V came to 4 bases and at J to 2 bases, leaving 7 bases not matched to a gene. Germline loops: CDR1 ENHRY, CDR2 SYGVKD. The CDR3 totals 15 residues. The CDR3 DNA sequence: TGTGCCATCAGTGCAACCCGGGAGGGCCCCTACGAGCAGTACTTC. It codes for CAISATREGPYEQYF.

This clone has a single count. This chain uses TRBV30 with TRBJ2-6; D unclear. Per germline, CDR1 GTSNPN and CDR2 SVGIG (reference sequence). V was clipped by 3 bases and J by 2 bases, with 17 bases between them. This CDR3 contains 17 residues. CDR3 protein: CAWRRSSTPAGANVLTF. CDR3 DNA sequence: TGTGCCTGGAGGCGGTCTTCAACTCCAGCTGGGGCCAACGTCCTGACTTTC.